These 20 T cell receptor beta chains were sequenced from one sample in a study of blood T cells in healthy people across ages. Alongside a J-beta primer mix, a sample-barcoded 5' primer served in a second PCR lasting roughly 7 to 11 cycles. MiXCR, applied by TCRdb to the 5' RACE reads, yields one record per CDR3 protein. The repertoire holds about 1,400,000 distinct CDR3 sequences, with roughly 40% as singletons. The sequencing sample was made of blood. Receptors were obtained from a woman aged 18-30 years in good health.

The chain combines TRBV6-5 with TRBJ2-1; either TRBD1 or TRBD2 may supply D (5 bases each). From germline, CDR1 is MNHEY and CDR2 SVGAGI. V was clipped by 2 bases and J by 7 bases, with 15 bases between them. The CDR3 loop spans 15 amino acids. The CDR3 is CASSYGGVRPNEQFF. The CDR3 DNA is TGTGCCAGCAGTTACGGGGGAGTTCGTCCGAATGAGCAGTTCTTC.

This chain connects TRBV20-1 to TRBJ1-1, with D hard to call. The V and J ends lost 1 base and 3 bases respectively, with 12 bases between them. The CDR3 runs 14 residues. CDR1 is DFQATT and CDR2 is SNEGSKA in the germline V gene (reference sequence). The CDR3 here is CSARVGGVDTEAFF. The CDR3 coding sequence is TGCAGTGCTAGAGTTGGAGGTGTCGACACTGAAGCTTTCTTT.

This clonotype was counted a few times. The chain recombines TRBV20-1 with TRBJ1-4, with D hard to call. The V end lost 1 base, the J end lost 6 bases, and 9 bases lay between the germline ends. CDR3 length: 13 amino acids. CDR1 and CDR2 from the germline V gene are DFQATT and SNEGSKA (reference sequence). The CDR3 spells CSARADVYEKLFF. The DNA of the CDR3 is TGCAGTGCTAGAGCGGACGTATATGAAAAACTGTTTTTT.

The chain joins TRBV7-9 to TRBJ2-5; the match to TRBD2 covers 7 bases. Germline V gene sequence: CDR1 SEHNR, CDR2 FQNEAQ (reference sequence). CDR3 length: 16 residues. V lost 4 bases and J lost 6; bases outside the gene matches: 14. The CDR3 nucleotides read TGTGCCAGCAGCTACCTCCGGGACTACCCCGAGAAGACCCAGTACTTC. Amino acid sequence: CASSYLRDYPEKTQYF.

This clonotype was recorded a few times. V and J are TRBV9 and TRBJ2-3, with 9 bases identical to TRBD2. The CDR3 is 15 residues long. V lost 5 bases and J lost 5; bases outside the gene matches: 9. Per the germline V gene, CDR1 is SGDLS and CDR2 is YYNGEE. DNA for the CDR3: TGTGCCAGCAGTGTCCGGACTAGCGCTATAGATACGCAGTATTTT. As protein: CASSVRTSAIDTQYF.

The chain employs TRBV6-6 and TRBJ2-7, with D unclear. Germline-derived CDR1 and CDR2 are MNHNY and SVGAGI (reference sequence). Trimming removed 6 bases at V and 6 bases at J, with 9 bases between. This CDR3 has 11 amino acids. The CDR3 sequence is CASRETSEQYF. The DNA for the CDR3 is TGTGCCAGCAGAGAGACCAGCGAGCAGTACTTC.

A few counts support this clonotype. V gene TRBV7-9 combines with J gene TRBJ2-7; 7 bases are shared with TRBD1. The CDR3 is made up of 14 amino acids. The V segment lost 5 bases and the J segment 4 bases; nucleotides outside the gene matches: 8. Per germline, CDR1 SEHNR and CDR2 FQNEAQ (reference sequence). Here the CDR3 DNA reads TGTGCCAGCAGCGAGAGACAGGGTGGGTACGAGCAGTACTTC. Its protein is CASSERQGGYEQYF.

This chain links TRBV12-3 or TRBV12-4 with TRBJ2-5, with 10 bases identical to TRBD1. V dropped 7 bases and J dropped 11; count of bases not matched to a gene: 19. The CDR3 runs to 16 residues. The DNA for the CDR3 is TGTGCCAGCACCCTTAGGGGGACAGGGGCCTCGGATGAGCAGTACTTC. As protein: CASTLRGTGASDEQYF.

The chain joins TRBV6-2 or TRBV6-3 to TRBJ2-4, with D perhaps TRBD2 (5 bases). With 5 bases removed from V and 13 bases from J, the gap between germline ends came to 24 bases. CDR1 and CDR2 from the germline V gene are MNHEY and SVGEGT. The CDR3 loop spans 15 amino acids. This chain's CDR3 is CASSALRAHYGEQYF. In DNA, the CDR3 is TGTGCCAGCAGTGCCTTGAGGGCCCACTACGGGGAGCAGTACTTC.

Written as DNA, the CDR3 is TGCAGTGCCCCAGGGGGTCTAGCCAAAAACATTCAGTACTTC. Residues: CSAPGGLAKNIQYF. V gene TRBV20-1 combines with J gene TRBJ2-4, with 7 bases aligning to TRBD1. Per the germline V gene, CDR1 is DFQATT and CDR2 is SNEGSKA (reference sequence). V dropped 6 bases and J dropped 0; count of bases not matched to a gene: 5. This CDR3 comprises 14 residues.

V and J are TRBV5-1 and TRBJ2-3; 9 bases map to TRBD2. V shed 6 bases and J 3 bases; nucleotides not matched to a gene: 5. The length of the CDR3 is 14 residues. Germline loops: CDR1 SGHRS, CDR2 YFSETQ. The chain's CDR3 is CASNRLAETDTQYF. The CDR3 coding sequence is TGCGCCAGCAACAGACTAGCGGAGACAGATACGCAGTATTTT.

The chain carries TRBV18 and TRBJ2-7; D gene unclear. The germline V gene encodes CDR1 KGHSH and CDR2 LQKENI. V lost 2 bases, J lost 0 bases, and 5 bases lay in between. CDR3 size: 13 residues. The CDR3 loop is CASSPENSYEQYF. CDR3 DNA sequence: TGTGCCAGCTCACCAGAGAACTCCTACGAGCAGTACTTC.

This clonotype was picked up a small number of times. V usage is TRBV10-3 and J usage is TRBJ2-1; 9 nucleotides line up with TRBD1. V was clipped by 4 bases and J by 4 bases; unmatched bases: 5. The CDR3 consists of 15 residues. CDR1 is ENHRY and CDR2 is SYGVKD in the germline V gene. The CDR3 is CAISVGTGLYNEQFF. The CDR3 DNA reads TGTGCCATCAGTGTTGGGACAGGGTTATACAATGAGCAGTTCTTC.

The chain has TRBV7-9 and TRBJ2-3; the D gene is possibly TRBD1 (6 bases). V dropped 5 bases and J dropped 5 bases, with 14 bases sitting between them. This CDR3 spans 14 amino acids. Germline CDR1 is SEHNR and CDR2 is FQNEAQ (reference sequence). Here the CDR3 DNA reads TGTGCCAGCAGCCCAATTTTAGGGGGAGATACGCAGTATTTT. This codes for CASSPILGGDTQYF.

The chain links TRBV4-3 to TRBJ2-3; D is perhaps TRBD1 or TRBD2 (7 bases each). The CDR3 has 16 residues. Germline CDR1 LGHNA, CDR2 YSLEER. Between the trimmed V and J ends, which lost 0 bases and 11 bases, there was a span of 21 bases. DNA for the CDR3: TGCGCCAGCAGCCAAGAGAAGGCAGGGGGGGCCTTCCAGCAGTATTTT. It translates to CASSQEKAGGAFQQYF.

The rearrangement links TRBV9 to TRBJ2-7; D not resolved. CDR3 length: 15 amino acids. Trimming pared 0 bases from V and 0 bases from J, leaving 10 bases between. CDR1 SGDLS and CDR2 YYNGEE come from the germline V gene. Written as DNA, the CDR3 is TGTGCCAGCAGCGTAGCGGCAGGCCCCTCCTACGAGCAGTACTTC. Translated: CASSVAAGPSYEQYF.

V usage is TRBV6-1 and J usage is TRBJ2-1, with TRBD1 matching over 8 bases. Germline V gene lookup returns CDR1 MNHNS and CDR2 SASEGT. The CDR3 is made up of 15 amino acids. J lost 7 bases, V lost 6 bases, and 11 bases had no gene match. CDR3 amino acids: CASSLGQGTLNEQFF. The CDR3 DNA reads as TGTGCCAGCAGCCTAGGACAGGGTACATTGAATGAGCAGTTCTTC.

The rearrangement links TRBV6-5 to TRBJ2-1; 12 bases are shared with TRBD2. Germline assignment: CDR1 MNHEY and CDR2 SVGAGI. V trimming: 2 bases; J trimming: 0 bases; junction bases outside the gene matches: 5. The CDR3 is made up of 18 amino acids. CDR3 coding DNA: TGTGCCAGCAGTTACCTGCTAGCGGGAGGGCCCTCCTACAATGAGCAGTTCTTC. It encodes CASSYLLAGGPSYNEQFF.

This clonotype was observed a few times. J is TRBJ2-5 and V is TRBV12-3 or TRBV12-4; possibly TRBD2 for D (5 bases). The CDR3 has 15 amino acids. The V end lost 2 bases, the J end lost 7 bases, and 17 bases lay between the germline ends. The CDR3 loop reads CASSLSGRGLVTQYF. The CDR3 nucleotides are TGTGCCAGCAGTTTAAGTGGCCGAGGGTTAGTGACCCAGTACTTC.

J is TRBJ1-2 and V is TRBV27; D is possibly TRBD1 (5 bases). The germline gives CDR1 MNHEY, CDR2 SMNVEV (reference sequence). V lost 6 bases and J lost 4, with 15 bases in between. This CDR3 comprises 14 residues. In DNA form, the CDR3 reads TGTGCCAGCAGGTCTGGGGGTTTCATCTATGGCTACACCTTC. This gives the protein CASRSGGFIYGYTF.